The next 13 T cell receptor beta chains were all read from a single sample in a study of T cell changes during pregnancy in multiple sclerosis. Here immunoSEQ multiplex PCR was the method, and the copy in TCRdb shows in-frame clones only, minus some. The sample yields 40,000 or so clones, around nine tenths seen once. Here the sequenced sample was peripheral blood, taken in the third trimester of pregnancy. These receptors all come from a female donor in good health, enrolled as a control in a pregnancy study.

The chain recombines TRBV28 with TRBJ2-2, with 9 nucleotides matching TRBD1. From germline, CDR1 is MDHEN and CDR2 SYDVKM. The junction had 8 bases not matched to a gene; V was cut back by 6 bases and J by 6 bases. This CDR3 contains 15 residues. The CDR3 DNA sequence: TGTGCCAGCAGAACTTGGACAGGGGTCTCCGGGGAGCTGTTTTTT. Translating gives CASRTWTGVSGELFF.

This clone was counted once. The genes are TRBV9 and TRBJ2-1; D is uncertain. In germline, CDR1 is SGDLS, CDR2 YYNGEE. V was shortened by 3 bases and J by 4 bases, with 11 bases between the two germline ends. The CDR3 runs 14 residues. CDR3 sequence: CASSEPSRYNEQFF. The CDR3 nucleotides are TGTGCCAGCAGCGAGCCTTCTCGGTACAATGAGCAGTTCTTC. The full variable domain, rest sourced from reference TRBV9 and TRBJ2-1, is DSGVTQTPKHLITATGQRVTLRCSPRSGDLSVYWYQQSLDQGLQFLIQYYNGEERAKGNILERFSAQQFPDLHSELNLSSLELGDSALYFCASSEPSRYNEQFFGPGTRLTVL.

This chain uses TRBV21-1 with TRBJ2-1; the table's D gene call, TRBD1, was not cross checked with the DNA. TRBV21-1 corresponds to a pseudogene. This CDR3 is built from 17 residues. CDR3 residues: CASSKRDIGGKADEQFF. The CDR3 DNA is TGTGCCAGCAGCAAAAGGGACATTGGGGGCAAGGCCGATGAGCAGTTCTTC.

The chain carries TRBV21-1 and TRBJ1-1. TRBV21-1 is termed a pseudogene. The CDR3 loop spans 17 amino acids. The CDR3 region is CASSKGGGGAHDTEAFF. In nucleotides, the CDR3 is TGTGCCAGCAGCAAAGGCGGGGGTGGGGCACATGACACTGAAGCTTTCTTT.

The chain links TRBV21-1 to TRBJ2-7; the D call in the table, TRBD1, was not verified against the DNA. TRBV21-1 corresponds to a pseudogene. This CDR3 comprises 15 residues. CDR3 coding DNA: TGTGCCAGCAGCAAAGCGCAGGGATTCGCCTACGAGCAGTACTTC. This gives the protein CASSKAQGFAYEQYF.

This chain uses TRBV9 with TRBJ1-1; maybe TRBD1 (6 bases). The CDR3 is 15 amino acids. The ends were cut back, 3 bases at V and 7 bases at J, with 19 bases in the middle. In germline, CDR1 is SGDLS, CDR2 YYNGEE. This CDR3 is CASSASGGGIGEAFF. The CDR3 DNA sequence: TGTGCCAGCAGCGCCTCCGGGGGGGGCATCGGTGAAGCTTTCTTT.

The chain combines TRBV4-2 with TRBJ2-2; D might be TRBD2 (5 bases). CDR1 is LGHNA, CDR2 YNFKEQ, per germline. The CDR3 consists of 16 residues. Trimming stripped 1 base from V and 6 bases from J, with 15 bases between. The CDR3 here is CASSQGGPDNAGELFF. DNA of the CDR3: TGTGCCAGCAGCCAAGGAGGGCCTGATAACGCCGGGGAGCTGTTTTTT.

The J gene is TRBJ2-5, the V gene TRBV6-4; 14 nucleotides line up with TRBD2. Germline loops: CDR1 MRHNA, CDR2 SNTAGT. V shed 4 bases, J shed 2 bases, and the junction held 3 bases outside the gene matches. The CDR3 consists of 16 residues. The CDR3 loop reads CASSAGTSGGQETQYF. CDR3 nucleotides: TGTGCCAGCAGTGCAGGGACTAGCGGGGGACAAGAGACCCAGTACTTC.

J is TRBJ2-3 and V is TRBV5-1; tentatively, D is TRBD1 (5 bases). The V end lost 1 base, the J end lost 3 bases, and 9 bases lay between the germline ends. Germline CDR1 reads SGHRS; CDR2 reads YFSETQ. The CDR3 spans 14 residues. CDR3 in amino acids: CASSLMGQTDTQYF. In DNA, the CDR3 is TGCGCCAGCAGCTTGATGGGGCAAACAGATACGCAGTATTTT. Variable domain in full (rest from reference TRBV5-1 and TRBJ2-3): KAGVTQTPRYLIKTRGQQVTLSCSPISGHRSVSWYQQTPGQGLQFLFEYFSETQRNKGNFPGRFSGRQFSNSRSEMNVSTLELGDSALYLCASSLMGQTDTQYFGPGTRLTVL.

This clone was counted a single time. The rearrangement uses TRBV7-3 and TRBJ1-2; D might be TRBD1 (6 bases). V gave up 9 bases and J gave up 8 bases, with 13 bases separating them. Germline CDR1 reads SGHTA; CDR2 reads FQGTGA. The length of the CDR3 is 11 residues. The CDR3 region is CASRGGEGYTF. The CDR3 DNA reads as TGTGCCAGTAGAGGGGGGGAAGGCTACACCTTC.

This chain connects TRBV5-1 to TRBJ1-2; 9 bases match TRBD1. The ends lost 4 bases at V and 7 bases at J; junction bases unmatched: 5. Looked up from germline, CDR1 is SGHRS and CDR2 is YFSETQ. There are 13 residues in the CDR3. CDR3 in amino acids: CASSGTGLVGYTF. In DNA form, the CDR3 reads TGCGCCAGCAGCGGGACAGGGTTGGTTGGCTACACCTTC.

This chain uses TRBV7-9 with TRBJ2-1; D may be TRBD2 (6 bases). The CDR3 runs to 15 residues. The V end lost 5 bases, the J end lost 4 bases, and 15 bases lay between the germline ends. CDR1 is SEHNR and CDR2 is FQNEAQ in the germline V gene (reference sequence). CDR3 amino acids: CASSPGRRKYNEQFF. CDR3 coding DNA: TGTGCCAGCAGCCCGGGGAGGCGGAAATACAATGAGCAGTTCTTC.

The chain employs TRBV2 and TRBJ2-2, with 7 bases matching TRBD2. The ends lost 2 bases at V and 5 bases at J; junction bases unmatched: 5. Germline values: CDR1 SNHLY, CDR2 FYNNEI. The CDR3 spans 15 residues. The CDR3 DNA reads as TGTGCCAGCAGTGAAAGGCGGGGAGGGACCGGGGAGCTGTTTTTT. Protein sequence: CASSERRGGTGELFF. Full variable domain (remainder filled in from reference TRBV2 and TRBJ2-2): EPEVTQTPSHQVTQMGQEVILRCVPISNHLYFYWYRQILGQKVEFLVSFYNNEISEKSEIFDDQFSVERPDGSNFTLKIRSTKLEDSAMYFCASSERRGGTGELFFGEGSRLTVL.